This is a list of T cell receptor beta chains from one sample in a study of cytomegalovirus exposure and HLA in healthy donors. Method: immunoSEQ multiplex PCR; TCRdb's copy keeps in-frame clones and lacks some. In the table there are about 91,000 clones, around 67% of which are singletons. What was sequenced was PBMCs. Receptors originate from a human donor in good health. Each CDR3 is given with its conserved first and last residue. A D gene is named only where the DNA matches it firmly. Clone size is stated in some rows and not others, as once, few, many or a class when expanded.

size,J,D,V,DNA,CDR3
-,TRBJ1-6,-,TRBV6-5,TGTGCCAGCAGTTACGGAGATAATTCACCCCTCCACTTT,CASSYGDNSPLHF
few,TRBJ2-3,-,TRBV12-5,TGTGCTAGTGGGACCCTAGACACAGATACGCAGTATTTT,CASGTLDTDTQYF
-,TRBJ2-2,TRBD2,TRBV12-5,TGTGCTAGTGGATACACCGGACTAGCGGCCGGGGAGCTGTTTTTT,CASGYTGLAAGELFF
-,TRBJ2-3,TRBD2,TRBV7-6,TGTGCCAGCAGCTTAGGAGCGGGGGGCACAGATACGCAGTATTTT,CASSLGAGGTDTQYF
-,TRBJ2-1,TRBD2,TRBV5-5,TGTGCCAGCAGCTTCGGGGGGTCCCCCTCCTACAATGAGCAGTTCTTC,CASSFGGSPSYNEQFF
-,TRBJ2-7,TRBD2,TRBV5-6,TGTGCCAGCAGCTTGTTGCGGGGGAGGGCCTACGAGCAGTACTTC,CASSLLRGRAYEQYF
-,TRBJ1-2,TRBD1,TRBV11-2,TGTGCCAGCAGCATCCAGGGGGCTAGAGGCTACACCTTC,CASSIQGARGYTF
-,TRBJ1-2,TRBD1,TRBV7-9,TGTGCCAGCAGATCCGGGACAGGGGCTGGAGGCTACACCTTC,CASRSGTGAGGYTF
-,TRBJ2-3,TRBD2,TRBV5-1,TGCGCCAGCAGCTTGGGGAGCGGGGGGGCCGCAGATACGCAGTATTTT,CASSLGSGGAADTQYF
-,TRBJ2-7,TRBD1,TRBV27,TGTGCCAGCAGCCCAAACCGGGACAGAACCTACGAGCAGTACTTC,CASSPNRDRTYEQYF
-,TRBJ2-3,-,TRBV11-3,TGTGCCAGCAGGGTGACTAGAGACACAGATACGCAGTATTTT,CASRVTRDTDTQYF
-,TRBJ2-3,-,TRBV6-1,TGTGCCAGCAGTTTGGACACTTTCTACACAGATACGCAGTATTTT,CASSLDTFYTDTQYF
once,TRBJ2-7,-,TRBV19,TGTGCCAGTAGTATAGTACCAGGGTCCCACGAGCAGTACTTC,CASSIVPGSHEQYF
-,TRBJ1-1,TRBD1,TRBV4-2,TGTGCCAGCAGCCATACCGGGACAGGGAAAGAAGCTTTCTTT,CASSHTGTGKEAFF
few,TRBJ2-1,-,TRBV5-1,TGCGCCAGCAGCTTGGGGACTGCGTCAAATGAGCAGTTCTTC,CASSLGTASNEQFF
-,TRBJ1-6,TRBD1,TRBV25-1,TGTGCCAGCAGTCTCACCGGGACAGTGGGATCACCCCTCCACTTT,CASSLTGTVGSPLHF